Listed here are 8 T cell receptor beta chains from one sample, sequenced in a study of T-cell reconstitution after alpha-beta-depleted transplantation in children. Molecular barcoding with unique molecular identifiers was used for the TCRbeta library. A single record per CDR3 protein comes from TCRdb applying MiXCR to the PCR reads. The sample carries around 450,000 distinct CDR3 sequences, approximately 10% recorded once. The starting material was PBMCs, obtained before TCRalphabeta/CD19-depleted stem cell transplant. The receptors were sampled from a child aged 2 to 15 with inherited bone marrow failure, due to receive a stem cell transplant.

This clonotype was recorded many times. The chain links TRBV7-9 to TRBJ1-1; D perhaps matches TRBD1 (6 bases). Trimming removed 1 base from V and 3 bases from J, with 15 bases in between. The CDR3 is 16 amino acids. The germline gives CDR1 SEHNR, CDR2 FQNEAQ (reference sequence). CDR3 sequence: CASSLEGRGADTEAFF. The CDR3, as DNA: TGTGCCAGCAGCTTAGAGGGAAGGGGGGCGGACACTGAAGCTTTCTTT. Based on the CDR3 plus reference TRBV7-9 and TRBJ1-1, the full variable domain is DTGVSQNPRHKITKRGQNVTFRCDPISEHNRLYWYRQTLGQGPEFLTYFQNEAQLEKSRLLSDRFSAERPKGSFSTLEIQRTEQGDSAMYLCASSLEGRGADTEAFFGQGTRLTVV.

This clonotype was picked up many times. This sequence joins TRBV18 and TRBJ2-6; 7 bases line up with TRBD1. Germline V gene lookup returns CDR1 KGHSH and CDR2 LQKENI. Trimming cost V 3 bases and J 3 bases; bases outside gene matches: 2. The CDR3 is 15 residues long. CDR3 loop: CASSPTGDGANVLTF. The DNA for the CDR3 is TGTGCCAGCTCACCCACAGGGGATGGGGCCAACGTCCTGACTTTC.

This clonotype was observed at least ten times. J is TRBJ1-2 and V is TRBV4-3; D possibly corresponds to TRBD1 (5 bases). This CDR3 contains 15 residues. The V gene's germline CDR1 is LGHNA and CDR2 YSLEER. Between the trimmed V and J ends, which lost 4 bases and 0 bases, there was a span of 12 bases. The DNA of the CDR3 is TGCGCCAGCAGCCCGTCGACAGAAGCTAACTATGGCTACACCTTC. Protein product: CASSPSTEANYGYTF.

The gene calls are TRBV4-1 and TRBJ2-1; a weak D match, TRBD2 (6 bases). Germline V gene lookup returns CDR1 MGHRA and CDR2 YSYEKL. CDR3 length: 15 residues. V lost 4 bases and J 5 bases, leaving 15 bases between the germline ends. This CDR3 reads CASSPGLFWDNEQFF. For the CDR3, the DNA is TGCGCCAGCAGCCCCGGACTATTCTGGGACAATGAGCAGTTCTTC.

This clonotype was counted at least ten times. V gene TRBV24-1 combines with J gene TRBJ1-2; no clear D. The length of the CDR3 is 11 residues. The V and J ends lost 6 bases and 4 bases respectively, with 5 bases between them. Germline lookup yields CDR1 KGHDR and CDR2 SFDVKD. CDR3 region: CATSTGYGYTF. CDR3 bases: TGTGCCACCAGTACCGGCTATGGCTACACCTTC.

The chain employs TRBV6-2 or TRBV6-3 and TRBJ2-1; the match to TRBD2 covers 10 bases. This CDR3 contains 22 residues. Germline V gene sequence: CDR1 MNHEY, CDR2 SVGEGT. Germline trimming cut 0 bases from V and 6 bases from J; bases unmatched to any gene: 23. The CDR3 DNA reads TGTGCCAGCAGTTACTCGGGTCTGGGCAGGGCCAAGGGGGCTAGCGGGAGCAATGAGCAGTTCTTC. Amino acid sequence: CASSYSGLGRAKGASGSNEQFF.

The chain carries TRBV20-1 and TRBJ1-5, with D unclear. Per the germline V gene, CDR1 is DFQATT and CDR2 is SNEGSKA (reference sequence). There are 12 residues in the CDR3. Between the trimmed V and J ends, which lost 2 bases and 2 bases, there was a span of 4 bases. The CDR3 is CSARWGNQPQHF. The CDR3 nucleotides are TGCAGTGCTAGATGGGGCAATCAGCCCCAGCATTTT.

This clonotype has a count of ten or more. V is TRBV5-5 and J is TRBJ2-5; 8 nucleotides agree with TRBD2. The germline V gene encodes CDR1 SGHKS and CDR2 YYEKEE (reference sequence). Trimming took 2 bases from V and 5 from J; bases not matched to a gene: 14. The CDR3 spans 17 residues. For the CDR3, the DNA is TGTGCCAGCAGCTTTAGCGCGGGAGGCGCCAATTCGGAGACCCAGTACTTC. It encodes CASSFSAGGANSETQYF. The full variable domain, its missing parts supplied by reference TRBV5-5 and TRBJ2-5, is DAGVTQSPTHLIKTRGQQVTLRCSPISGHKSVSWYQQVLGQGPQFIFQYYEKEERGRGNFPDRFSARQFPNYSSELNVNALLLGDSALYLCASSFSAGGANSETQYFGPGTRLLVL.